This T cell receptor beta chain originates from a study of response to subunit inactivated influenza vaccine. Broader study findings: Researchers suggested that each seasonal influenza vaccination recruits few new T cells.

Germline V gene lookup returns CDR1 DFQATT and CDR2 SNEGSKA (reference sequence). Trimming took 5 bases from V and 5 from J; bases not matched to a gene: 8. This CDR3 is built from 15 residues. This clonotype has a handful of counts. Its matching antigen is unknown. TCRdb ran MiXCR on the RT-PCR reads and lists one entry per CDR3 protein. The repertoire holds 450,000 to 550,000 distinct CDR3 sequences, 25% seen once, with 1.9% in the top ten. The J gene is TRBJ2-3, the V gene TRBV20-1, with TRBD1 matching 12 bases. The TCR sequence derives from a man in his fifties who received an inactivated influenza vaccine. The specimen comprised CD4+ T cells sorted from PBMCs, sampled 5 days after vaccination. As DNA, the CDR3 is TGCAGTGCTCTGACCGGGACAGGGGGCTTAGATACGCAGTATTTT. Encoded protein: CSALTGTGGLDTQYF.